The clone carrying this T cell receptor (beta chain) was seen more than once but under ten times. Its antigen is unknown. This sample was taken from a study of blood T cells in healthy people across ages. Whole-study findings and limits: In older individuals, TCR beta diversity per million T cells was lower, falling roughly linearly with age. It was not known whether donors were CMV positive (a possible confounder of expanded clonotype changes).

Then a second PCR, running roughly 6 to 12 cycles, was carried out with a sample-barcoded 5' primer and a J-beta primer mix. Every molecule of cDNA carried a tag from a template-switch adaptor with 12 random nucleotides. TCRdb analysed the 5' RACE reads with MiXCR anew, one entry per CDR3 protein. The sample carries 1,300,000 or so distinct CDR3 sequences, approximately 63% recorded once. CDR1 is SEHNR, CDR2 FQNEAQ, per germline (reference sequence). The V segment lost 6 bases and the J segment 2 bases; nucleotides outside the gene matches: 8. The CDR3 spans 17 residues. Sequencing used blood. The chain combines TRBV7-9 with TRBJ2-6, with 9 bases matching TRBD1. The sequence came from a man aged 18 to 35 in good health. In nucleotides, the CDR3 is TGTGCCAGCAGGCCCGGACAGGGGCCCACTGGGGCCAACGTCCTGACTTTC. Its protein product is CASRPGQGPTGANVLTF.